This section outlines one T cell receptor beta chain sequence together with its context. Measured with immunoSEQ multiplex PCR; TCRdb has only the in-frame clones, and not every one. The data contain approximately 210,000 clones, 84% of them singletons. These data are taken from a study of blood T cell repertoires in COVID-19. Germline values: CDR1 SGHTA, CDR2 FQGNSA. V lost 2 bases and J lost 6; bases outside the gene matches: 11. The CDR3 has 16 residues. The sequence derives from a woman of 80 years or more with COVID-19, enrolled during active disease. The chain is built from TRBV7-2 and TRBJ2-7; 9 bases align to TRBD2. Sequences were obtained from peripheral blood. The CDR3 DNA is TGTGCCAGCAGCTTAAGGATGCGCGGGGGGGCAGGCGAGCAGTACTTC. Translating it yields CASSLRMRGGAGEQYF.